This note documents a single T cell receptor (beta chain) sequence. Authors' analysis steps: The assay estimated nucleated cells by amplifying reference gene primers. Produced via immunoSEQ multiplex PCR; TCRdb's table is partial and in-frame only. V, J and clone size are taken as reported in that table, and D and trimming were inferred from the DNA itself. The table shows over 130,000 clones, with around 87% occurring only once. This sample is part of a study of blood T cell repertoires in COVID-19. Study-level background: Acute and convalescent COVID-19 specimens originated in the United States, Italy and Spain. T cells, B-cell-depleted T cells, or PBMCs supplied cDNA or gDNA.

Germline V CDR1 and CDR2: SGHVS, FQNEAQ. The length of the CDR3 is 15 residues. The V and J ends lost 1 base and 10 bases, in that order; junction bases with no gene match: 7. Sequencing was done on a sample of peripheral blood. The sequence derives from a woman in her sixties with active or convalescent COVID-19. This rearrangement joins TRBV7-8 to TRBJ1-6; 7 bases agree with TRBD1. CDR3 DNA: TGTGCCAGCAGCTTAGGCCTACAGGGGCAGTCACCCCTCCACTTT. Protein product: CASSLGLQGQSPLHF.